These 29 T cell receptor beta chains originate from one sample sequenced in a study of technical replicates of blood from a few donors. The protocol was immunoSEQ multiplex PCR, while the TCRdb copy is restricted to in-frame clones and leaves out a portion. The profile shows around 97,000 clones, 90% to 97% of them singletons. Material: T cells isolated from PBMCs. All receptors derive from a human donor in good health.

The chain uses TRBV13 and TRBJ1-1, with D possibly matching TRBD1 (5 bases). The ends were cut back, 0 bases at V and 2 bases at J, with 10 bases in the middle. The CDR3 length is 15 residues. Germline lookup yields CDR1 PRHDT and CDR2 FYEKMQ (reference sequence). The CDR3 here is CASSLGWGGNTEAFF. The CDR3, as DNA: TGTGCCAGCAGCTTAGGCTGGGGGGGTAACACTGAAGCTTTCTTT.

Here the CDR3 DNA reads TGTGCCAGTAGTAGTCTAGCGGGATTCTACAATGAGCAGTTCTTC. Its protein product is CASSSLAGFYNEQFF. This sequence joins TRBV19 and TRBJ2-1; 9 nucleotides line up with TRBD2. Germline assignment: CDR1 LNHDA and CDR2 SQIVND (reference sequence). The CDR3 loop spans 15 amino acids. Trimming took 4 bases from V and 3 from J; bases not matched to a gene: 4.

The CDR3 spells CASSLEYAVSYEQYF. The CDR3 nucleotides are TGTGCCAGCAGCTTAGAGTACGCAGTTTCCTACGAGCAGTACTTC. The chain recombines TRBV11-1 with TRBJ2-7; no firm D call. V lost 1 base, J lost 1 base, and 11 bases lay in between. The CDR3 is made up of 15 amino acids. Germline CDR1 is SGHAT and CDR2 is FQDESV (reference sequence).

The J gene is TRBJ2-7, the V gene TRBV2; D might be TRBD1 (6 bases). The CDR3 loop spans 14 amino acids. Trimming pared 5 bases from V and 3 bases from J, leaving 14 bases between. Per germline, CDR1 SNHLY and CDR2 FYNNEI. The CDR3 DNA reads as TGTGCCAGCAGTTACCGGGACACTAGCTACGAGCAGTACTTC. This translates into CASSYRDTSYEQYF.

The CDR3: CASRRDKLINTIYF. DNA of the CDR3: TGTGCCAGTAGACGGGATAAATTAATAAACACCATATATTTT. The rearrangement uses TRBV19 and TRBJ1-3, with D unclear. Germline assignment: CDR1 LNHDA and CDR2 SQIVND (reference sequence). This CDR3 region has 14 residues. Trimming took 6 bases from V and 6 from J, leaving 15 bases between them.

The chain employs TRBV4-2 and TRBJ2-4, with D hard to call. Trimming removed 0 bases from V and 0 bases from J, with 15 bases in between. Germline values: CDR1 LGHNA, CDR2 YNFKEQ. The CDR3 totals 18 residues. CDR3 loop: CASSQDYGQSIAKNIQYF. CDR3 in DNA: TGTGCCAGCAGCCAAGATTATGGGCAGTCTATAGCCAAAAACATTCAGTACTTC.

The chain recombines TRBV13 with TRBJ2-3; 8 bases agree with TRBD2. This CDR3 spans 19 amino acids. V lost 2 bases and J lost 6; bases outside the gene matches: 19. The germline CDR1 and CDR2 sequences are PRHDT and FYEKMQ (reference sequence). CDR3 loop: CASSLPSWREEGYEDTQYF. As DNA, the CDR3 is TGTGCCAGCAGCTTACCTTCCTGGCGGGAGGAAGGATATGAGGATACGCAGTATTTT. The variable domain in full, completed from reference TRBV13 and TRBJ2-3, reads AAGVIQSPRHLIKEKRETATLKCYPIPRHDTVYWYQQGPGQDPQFLISFYEKMQSDKGSIPDRFSAQQFSDYHSELNMSSLELGDSALYFCASSLPSWREEGYEDTQYFGPGTRLTVL.

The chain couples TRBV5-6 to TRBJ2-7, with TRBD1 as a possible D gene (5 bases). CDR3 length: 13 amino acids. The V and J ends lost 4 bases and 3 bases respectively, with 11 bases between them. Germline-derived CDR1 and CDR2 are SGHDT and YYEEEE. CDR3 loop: CASSQGLNYEQYF. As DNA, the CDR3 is TGTGCCAGCAGCCAGGGATTAAACTACGAGCAGTACTTC.

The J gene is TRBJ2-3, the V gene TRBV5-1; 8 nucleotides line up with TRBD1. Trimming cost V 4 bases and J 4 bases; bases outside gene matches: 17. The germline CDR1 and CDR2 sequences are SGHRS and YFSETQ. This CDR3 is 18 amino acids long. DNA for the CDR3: TGCGCCAGCAGCACTTATAGCCAGGACAGGGAAAGGGCAGATACGCAGTATTTT. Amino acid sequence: CASSTYSQDRERADTQYF.

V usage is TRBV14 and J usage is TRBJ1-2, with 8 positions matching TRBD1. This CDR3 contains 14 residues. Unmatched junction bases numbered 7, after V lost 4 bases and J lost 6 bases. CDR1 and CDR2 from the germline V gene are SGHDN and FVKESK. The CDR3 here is CASSLLDRVHGYTF. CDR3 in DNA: TGTGCCAGCAGCCTCTTGGACAGGGTACATGGCTACACCTTC. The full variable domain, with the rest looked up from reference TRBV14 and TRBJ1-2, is EAGVTQFPSHSVIEKGQTVTLRCDPISGHDNLYWYRRVMGKEIKFLLHFVKESKQDESGMPNNRFLAERTGGTYSTLKVQPAELEDSGVYFCASSLLDRVHGYTFGSGTRLTVV.

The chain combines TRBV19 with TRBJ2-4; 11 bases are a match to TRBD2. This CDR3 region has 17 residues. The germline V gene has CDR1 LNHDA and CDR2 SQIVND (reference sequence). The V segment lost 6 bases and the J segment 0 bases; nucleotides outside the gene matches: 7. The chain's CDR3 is CASRTSGTERAKNIQYF. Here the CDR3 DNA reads TGTGCCAGTAGGACTAGCGGGACTGAGAGAGCCAAAAACATTCAGTACTTC.

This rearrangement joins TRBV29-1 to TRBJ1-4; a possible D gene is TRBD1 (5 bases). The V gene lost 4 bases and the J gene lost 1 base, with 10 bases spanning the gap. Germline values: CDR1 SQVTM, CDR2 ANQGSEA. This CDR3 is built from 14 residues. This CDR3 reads CSVGRQGTNEKLFF. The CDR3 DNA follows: TGCAGCGTTGGACGGCAGGGAACTAATGAAAAACTGTTTTTT.

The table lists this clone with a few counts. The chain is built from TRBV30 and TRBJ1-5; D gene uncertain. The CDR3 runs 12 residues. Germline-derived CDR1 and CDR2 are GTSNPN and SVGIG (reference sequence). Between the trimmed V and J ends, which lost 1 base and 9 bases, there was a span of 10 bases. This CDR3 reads CAWSDQTGPQHF. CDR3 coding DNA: TGTGCCTGGAGTGATCAGACGGGGCCCCAGCATTTT.

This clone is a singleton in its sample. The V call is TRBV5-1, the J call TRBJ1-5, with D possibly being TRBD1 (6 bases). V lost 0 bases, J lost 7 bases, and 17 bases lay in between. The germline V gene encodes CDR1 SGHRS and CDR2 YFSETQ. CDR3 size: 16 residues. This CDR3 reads CASSLGVVGRGQPQHF. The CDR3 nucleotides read TGCGCCAGCAGCTTGGGGGTGGTAGGTAGGGGGCAGCCCCAGCATTTT.

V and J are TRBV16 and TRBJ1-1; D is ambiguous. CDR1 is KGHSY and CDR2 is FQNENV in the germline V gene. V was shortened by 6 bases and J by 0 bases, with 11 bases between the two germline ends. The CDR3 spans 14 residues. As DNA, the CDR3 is TGTGCCAGCAGTCGTACGGGATTGAACACTGAAGCTTTCTTT. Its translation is CASSRTGLNTEAFF.

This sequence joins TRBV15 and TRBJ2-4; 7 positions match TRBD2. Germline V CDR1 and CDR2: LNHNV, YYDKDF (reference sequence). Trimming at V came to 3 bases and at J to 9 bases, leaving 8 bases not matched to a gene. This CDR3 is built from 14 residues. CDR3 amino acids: CATSSREAGLIQYF. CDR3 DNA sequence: TGTGCCACCAGCAGCCGGGAGGCCGGGCTCATTCAGTACTTC.

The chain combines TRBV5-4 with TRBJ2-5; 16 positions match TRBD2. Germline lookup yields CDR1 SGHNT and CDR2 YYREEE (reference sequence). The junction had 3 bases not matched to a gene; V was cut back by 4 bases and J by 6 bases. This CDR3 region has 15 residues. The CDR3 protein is CASSEGLAGGKTQYF. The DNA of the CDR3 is TGTGCCAGCAGCGAGGGACTAGCGGGAGGGAAGACCCAGTACTTC.

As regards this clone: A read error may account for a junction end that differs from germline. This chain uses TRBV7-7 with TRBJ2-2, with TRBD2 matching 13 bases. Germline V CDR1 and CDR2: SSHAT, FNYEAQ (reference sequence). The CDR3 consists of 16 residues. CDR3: CASSSTSGRAPGELFF. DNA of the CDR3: TGTGCTAGCAGCTCCACTAGCGGGAGGGCCCCCGGGGAGCTGTTTTTT.

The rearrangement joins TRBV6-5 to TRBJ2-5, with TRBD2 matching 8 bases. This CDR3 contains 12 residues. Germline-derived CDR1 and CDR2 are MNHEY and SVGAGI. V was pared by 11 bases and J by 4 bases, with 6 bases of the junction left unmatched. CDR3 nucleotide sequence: TGTGCCTCACGGGAGGGCATAGAGACCCAGTACTTC. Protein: CASREGIETQYF.

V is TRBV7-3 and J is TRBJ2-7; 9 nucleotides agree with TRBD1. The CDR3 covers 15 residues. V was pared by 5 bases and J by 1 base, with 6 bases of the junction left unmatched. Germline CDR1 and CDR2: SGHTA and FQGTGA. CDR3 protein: CASSRTGETSYEQYF. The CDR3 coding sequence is TGTGCCAGCAGCAGGACAGGGGAGACATCCTACGAGCAGTACTTC.

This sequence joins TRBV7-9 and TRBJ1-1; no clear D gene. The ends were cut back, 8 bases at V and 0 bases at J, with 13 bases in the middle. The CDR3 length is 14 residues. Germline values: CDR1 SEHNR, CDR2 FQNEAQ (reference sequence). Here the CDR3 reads CASLLTSMNTEAFF. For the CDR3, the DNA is TGTGCCAGCCTGCTCACATCCATGAACACTGAAGCTTTCTTT.

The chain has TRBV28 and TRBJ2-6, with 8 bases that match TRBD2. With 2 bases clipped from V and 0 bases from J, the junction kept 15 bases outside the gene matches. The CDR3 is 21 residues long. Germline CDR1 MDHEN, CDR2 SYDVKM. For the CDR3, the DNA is TGTGCCAGCAGTTTACAGAGCGGGAGTCTTCAAATTCCCTCTGGGGCCAACGTCCTGACTTTC. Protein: CASSLQSGSLQIPSGANVLTF. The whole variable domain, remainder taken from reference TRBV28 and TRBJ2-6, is DVKVTQSSRYLVKRTGEKVFLECVQDMDHENMFWYRQDPGLGLRLIYFSYDVKMKEKGDIPEGYSVSREKKERFSLILESASTNQTSMYLCASSLQSGSLQIPSGANVLTFGAGSRLTVL.

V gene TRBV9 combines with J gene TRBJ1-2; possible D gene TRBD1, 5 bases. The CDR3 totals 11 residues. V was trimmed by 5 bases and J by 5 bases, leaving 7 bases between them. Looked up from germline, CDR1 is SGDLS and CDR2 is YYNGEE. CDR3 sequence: CASRGVYGYTF. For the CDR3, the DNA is TGTGCCAGCAGAGGGGTATATGGCTACACCTTC.

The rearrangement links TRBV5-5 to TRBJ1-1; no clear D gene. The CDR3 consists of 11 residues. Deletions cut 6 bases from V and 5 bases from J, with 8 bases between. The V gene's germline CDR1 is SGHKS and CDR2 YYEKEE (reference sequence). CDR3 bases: TGTGCCAGCACCCCAGGAACTGAAGCTTTCTTT. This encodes CASTPGTEAFF. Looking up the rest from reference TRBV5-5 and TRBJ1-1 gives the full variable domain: DAGVTQSPTHLIKTRGQQVTLRCSPISGHKSVSWYQQVLGQGPQFIFQYYEKEERGRGNFPDRFSARQFPNYSSELNVNALLLGDSALYLCASTPGTEAFFGQGTRLTVV.

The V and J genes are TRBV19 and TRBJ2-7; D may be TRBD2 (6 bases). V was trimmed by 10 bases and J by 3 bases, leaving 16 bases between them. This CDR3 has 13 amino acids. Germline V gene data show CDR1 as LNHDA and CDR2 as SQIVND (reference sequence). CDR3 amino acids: CATGEGLLYEQYF. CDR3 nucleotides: TGTGCCACGGGAGAGGGACTTCTCTACGAGCAGTACTTC.

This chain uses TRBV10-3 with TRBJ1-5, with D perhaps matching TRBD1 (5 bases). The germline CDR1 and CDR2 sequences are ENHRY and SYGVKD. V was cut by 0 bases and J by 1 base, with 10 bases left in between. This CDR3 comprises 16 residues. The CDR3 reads CAISESGRESNQPQHF. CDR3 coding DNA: TGTGCCATCAGTGAGTCAGGCAGGGAAAGCAATCAGCCCCAGCATTTT.

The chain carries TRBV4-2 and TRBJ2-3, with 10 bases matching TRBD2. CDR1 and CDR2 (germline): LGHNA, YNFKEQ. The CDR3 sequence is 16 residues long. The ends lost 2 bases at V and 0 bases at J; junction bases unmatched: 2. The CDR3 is CASSQKTSGSTDTQYF. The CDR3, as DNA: TGTGCCAGCAGCCAAAAGACTAGCGGGAGCACAGATACGCAGTATTTT.

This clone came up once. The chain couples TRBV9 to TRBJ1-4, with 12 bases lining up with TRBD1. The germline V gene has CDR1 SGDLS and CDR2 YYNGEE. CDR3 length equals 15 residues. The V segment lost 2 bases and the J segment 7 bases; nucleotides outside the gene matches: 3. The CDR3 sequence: CASSVGTGGSEKLFF. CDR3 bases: TGTGCCAGCAGCGTCGGGACAGGGGGCTCTGAAAAACTGTTTTTT.

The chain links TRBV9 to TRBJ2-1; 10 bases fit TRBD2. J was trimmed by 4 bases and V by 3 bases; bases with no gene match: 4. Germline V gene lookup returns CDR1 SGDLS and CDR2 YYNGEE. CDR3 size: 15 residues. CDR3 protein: CASSGTSGTYNEQFF. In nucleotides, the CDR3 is TGTGCCAGCAGCGGAACTAGCGGGACTTACAATGAGCAGTTCTTC.